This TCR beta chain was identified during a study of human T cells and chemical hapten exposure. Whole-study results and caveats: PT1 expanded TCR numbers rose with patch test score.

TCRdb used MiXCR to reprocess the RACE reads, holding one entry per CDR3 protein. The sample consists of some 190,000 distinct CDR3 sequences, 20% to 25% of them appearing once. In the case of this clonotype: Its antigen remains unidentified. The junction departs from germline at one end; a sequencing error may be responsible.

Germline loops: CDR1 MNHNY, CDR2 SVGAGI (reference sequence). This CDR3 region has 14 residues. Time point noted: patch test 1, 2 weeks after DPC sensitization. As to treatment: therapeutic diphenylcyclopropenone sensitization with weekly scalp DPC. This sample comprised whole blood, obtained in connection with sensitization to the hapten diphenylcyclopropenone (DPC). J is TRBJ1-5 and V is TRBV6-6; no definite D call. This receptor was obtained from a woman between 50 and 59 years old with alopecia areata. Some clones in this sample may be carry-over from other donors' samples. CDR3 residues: CASGRGYSNQPQNF. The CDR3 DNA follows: TGTGCCAGCGGTCGGGGTTATAGCAATCAGCCCCAGAATTTT.